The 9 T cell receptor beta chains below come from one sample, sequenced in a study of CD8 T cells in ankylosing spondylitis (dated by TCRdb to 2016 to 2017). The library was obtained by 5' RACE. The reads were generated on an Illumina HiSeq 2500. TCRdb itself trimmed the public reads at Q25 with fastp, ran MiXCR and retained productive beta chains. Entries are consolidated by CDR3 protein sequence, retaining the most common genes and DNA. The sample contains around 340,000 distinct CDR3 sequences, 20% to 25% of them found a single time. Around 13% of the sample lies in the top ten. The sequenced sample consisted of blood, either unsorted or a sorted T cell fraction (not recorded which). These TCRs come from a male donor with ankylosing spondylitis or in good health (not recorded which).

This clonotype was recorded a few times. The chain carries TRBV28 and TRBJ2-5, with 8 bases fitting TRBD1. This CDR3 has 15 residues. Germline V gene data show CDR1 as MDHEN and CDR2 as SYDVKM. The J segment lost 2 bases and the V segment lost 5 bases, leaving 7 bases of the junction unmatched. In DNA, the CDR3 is TGTGCCAGCAGTAAGGACAGGGTTTTTCAAGAGACCCAGTACTTC. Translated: CASSKDRVFQETQYF.

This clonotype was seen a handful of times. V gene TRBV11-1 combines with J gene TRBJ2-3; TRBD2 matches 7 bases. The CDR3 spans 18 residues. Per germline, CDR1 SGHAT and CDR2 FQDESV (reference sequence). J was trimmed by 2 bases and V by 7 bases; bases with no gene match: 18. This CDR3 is CASNNLLGKRGPTDTQYF. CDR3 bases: TGTGCCAGCAACAACTTACTCGGGAAGCGGGGCCCCACAGATACGCAGTATTTT.

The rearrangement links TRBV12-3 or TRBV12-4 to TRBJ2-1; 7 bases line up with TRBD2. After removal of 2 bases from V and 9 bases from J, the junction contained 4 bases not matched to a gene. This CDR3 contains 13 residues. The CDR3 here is CASSLSGEGEQFF. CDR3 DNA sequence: TGTGCCAGCAGTTTAAGCGGGGAAGGTGAGCAGTTCTTC.

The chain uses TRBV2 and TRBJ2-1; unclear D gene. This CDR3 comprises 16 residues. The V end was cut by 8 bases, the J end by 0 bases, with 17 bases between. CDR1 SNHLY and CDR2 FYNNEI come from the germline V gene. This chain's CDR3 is CASGEDLPVSYNEQFF. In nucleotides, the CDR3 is TGTGCCAGCGGGGAAGACTTGCCCGTCTCCTACAATGAGCAGTTCTTC.

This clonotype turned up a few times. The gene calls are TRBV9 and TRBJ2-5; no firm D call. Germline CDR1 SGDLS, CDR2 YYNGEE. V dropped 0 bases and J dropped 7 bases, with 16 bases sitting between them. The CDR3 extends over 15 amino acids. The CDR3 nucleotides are TGTGCCAGCAGCGTAGGGGGTTTGTTAGTCGGGACCCAGTACTTC. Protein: CASSVGGLLVGTQYF.

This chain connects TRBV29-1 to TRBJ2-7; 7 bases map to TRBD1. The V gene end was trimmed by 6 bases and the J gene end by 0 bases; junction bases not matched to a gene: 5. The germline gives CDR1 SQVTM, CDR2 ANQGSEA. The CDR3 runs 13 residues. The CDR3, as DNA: TGCAGCGTGTACAGGGGAAGCTCCTACGAGCAGTACTTC. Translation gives CSVYRGSSYEQYF.

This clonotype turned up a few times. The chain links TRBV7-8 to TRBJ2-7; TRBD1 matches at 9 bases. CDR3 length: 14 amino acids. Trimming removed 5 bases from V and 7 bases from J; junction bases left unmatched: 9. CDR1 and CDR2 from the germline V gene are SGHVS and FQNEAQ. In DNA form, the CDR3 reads TGTGCCAGCAGCGAAGGGACAGGGCTGGGTGAGCAGTACTTC. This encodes CASSEGTGLGEQYF.

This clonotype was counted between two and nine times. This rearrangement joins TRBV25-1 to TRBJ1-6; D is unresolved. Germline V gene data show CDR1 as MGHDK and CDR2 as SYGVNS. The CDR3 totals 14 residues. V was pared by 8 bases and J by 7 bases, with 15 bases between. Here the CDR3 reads CASSEDRVNSPLHF. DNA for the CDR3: TGTGCCAGCTCTGAGGATAGAGTAAATTCACCCCTCCACTTT.

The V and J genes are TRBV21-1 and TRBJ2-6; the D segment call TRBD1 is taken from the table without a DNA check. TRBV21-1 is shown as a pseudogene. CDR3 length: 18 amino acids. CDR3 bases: TGTGCCAGCAGCACCCAGGAGGGGGAGCTCTCTGGGGCCAACGTCCTGACTTTC. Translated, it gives CASSTQEGELSGANVLTF.